Presented here are 12 T cell receptor beta chains from one specimen sequenced in a study of T cell responses to AZD1222 COVID-19 vaccine. The repertoire was sequenced with immunoSEQ multiplex PCR; TCRdb's copy has only in-frame clones and lacks some. The table records around 110,000 clones, about 90% of them present only once. Material: peripheral blood, obtained on day 0 of AZD1222 vaccination. Every receptor here comes from an adult in good health.

The rearrangement uses TRBV2 and TRBJ2-3; 10 bases align to TRBD2. The CDR3 runs to 18 residues. V lost 6 bases and J lost 2; bases outside the gene matches: 14. CDR1 and CDR2 from the germline V gene are SNHLY and FYNNEI. CDR3 loop: CASRTEGWLAGDTDTQYF. In nucleotides, the CDR3 is TGTGCCAGCAGGACAGAGGGGTGGCTAGCGGGGGACACAGATACGCAGTATTTT.

V gene TRBV30 combines with J gene TRBJ1-5; D is unresolved. This CDR3 spans 14 amino acids. The V gene's germline CDR1 is GTSNPN and CDR2 SVGIG (reference sequence). Deletions cut 0 bases from V and 4 bases from J, with 10 bases between. The CDR3 nucleotides read TGTGCCTGGAGTGTAAGTCTCGTTAATCAGCCCCAGCATTTT. Translated, it gives CAWSVSLVNQPQHF.

The chain joins TRBV6-5 to TRBJ1-2, with TRBD1 as a possible D gene (5 bases). Between the trimmed V and J ends, which lost 7 bases and 5 bases, there was a span of 8 bases. The CDR3 consists of 11 residues. Germline values: CDR1 MNHEY, CDR2 SVGAGI. CDR3 residues: CASNGAYGYTF. The CDR3 DNA follows: TGTGCCAGCAACGGGGCATATGGCTACACCTTC.

This chain uses TRBV19 with TRBJ2-2, with no clear D. Deletions cut 1 base from V and 4 bases from J, with 10 bases between. The germline gives CDR1 LNHDA, CDR2 SQIVND (reference sequence). The CDR3 consists of 15 residues. This chain's CDR3 is CASSIATQRTGELFF. CDR3 in DNA: TGTGCCAGTAGTATAGCTACGCAGCGCACCGGGGAGCTGTTTTTT.

The chain has TRBV25-1 and TRBJ2-7; D gene unclear. V shed 3 bases and J shed 0 bases, with 12 bases lying between them. The germline CDR1 and CDR2 sequences are MGHDK and SYGVNS. CDR3 length: 15 residues. This chain's CDR3 is CASSDTTTASYEQYF. In nucleotides, the CDR3 is TGTGCCAGCAGTGACACAACGACGGCCTCCTACGAGCAGTACTTC.

V is TRBV6-5 and J is TRBJ1-2; 8 bases line up with TRBD1. Losses at the gene ends were 6 bases for V and 1 base for J; bases not matched to a gene: 4. Germline V gives CDR1 MNHEY, CDR2 SVGAGI. The CDR3 spans 14 residues. The DNA of the CDR3 is TGTGCCAGCAGGAGGACAGGGAATAACTATGGCTACACCTTC. It specifies CASRRTGNNYGYTF.

This clone has only a few counts. The CDR3 region is CASKGYSNQPQHF. In DNA form, the CDR3 reads TGTGCCAGTAAAGGTTATAGCAATCAGCCCCAGCATTTT. V usage is TRBV19 and J usage is TRBJ1-5; no definite D call. The germline gives CDR1 LNHDA, CDR2 SQIVND (reference sequence). V was trimmed by 7 bases and J by 0 bases, leaving 7 bases between them. The CDR3 is made up of 13 amino acids. The entire variable domain, with the rest obtained from reference TRBV19 and TRBJ1-5, is as follows: DGGITQSPKYLFRKEGQNVTLSCEQNLNHDAMYWYRQDPGQGLRLIYYSQIVNDFQKGDIAEGYSVSREKKESFPLTVTSAQKNPTAFYLCASKGYSNQPQHFGDGTRLSIL.

The gene calls are TRBV14 and TRBJ1-3; no reliable D call. The CDR3 totals 12 residues. V gave up 4 bases and J gave up 4 bases, with 5 bases separating them. Germline loops: CDR1 SGHDN, CDR2 FVKESK. Here the CDR3 reads CASSLGGNTIYF. CDR3 in DNA: TGTGCCAGCAGCCTAGGGGGAAACACCATATATTTT.

This sequence joins TRBV7-5 and TRBJ2-3. TRBV7-5 is listed as a pseudogene. The CDR3 consists of 12 residues. DNA of the CDR3: TGTGTCAGAAGCTCCCCCCTGAATGGGCAGTATTTT. Its translation: CVRSSPLNGQYF.

The chain recombines TRBV2 with TRBJ2-1; 7 bases are a match to TRBD1. The CDR3 runs 17 residues. CDR1 is SNHLY and CDR2 is FYNNEI in the germline V gene. Trimming cost V 6 bases and J 3 bases; bases outside gene matches: 14. The CDR3 DNA follows: TGTGCCAGCAGCGCTATGAGACCGGGACAGAGCTACAATGAGCAGTTCTTC. Amino acid sequence: CASSAMRPGQSYNEQFF.

The chain combines TRBV5-8 with TRBJ1-3; D is undetermined. Per germline, CDR1 SGHTS and CDR2 YDEGEE. The V end lost 3 bases, the J end lost 0 bases, and 13 bases lay between the germline ends. CDR3 length equals 16 residues. The CDR3 DNA reads as TGTGCCAGCAGCTCCTTTACAGAAAACTCTGGAAACACCATATATTTT. Translating gives CASSSFTENSGNTIYF.

The V gene is TRBV10-3, the J gene TRBJ2-7, with D perhaps being TRBD1 or TRBD2 (5 bases each). Trimming pared 4 bases from V and 2 bases from J, leaving 9 bases between. The CDR3 length is 13 residues. The germline V gene has CDR1 ENHRY and CDR2 SYGVKD. The DNA for the CDR3 is TGTGCCATCAGTGTGCAGGGACCCTACGAGCAGTACTTC. Protein sequence: CAISVQGPYEQYF.